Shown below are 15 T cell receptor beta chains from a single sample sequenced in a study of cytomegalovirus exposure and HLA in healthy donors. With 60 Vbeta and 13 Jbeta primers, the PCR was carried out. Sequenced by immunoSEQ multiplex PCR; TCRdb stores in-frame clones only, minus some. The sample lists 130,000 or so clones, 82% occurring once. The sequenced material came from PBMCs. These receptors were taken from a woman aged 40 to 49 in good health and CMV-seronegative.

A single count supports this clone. CDR3 in amino acids: CASSNQGYGYTF. The DNA of the CDR3 is TGTGCCAGTAGCAACCAGGGCTATGGCTACACCTTC. The chain carries TRBV19 and TRBJ1-2, with TRBD1 as a possible D gene (5 bases). Deletions cut 6 bases from V and 4 bases from J, with 9 bases between. Germline CDR1 and CDR2: LNHDA and SQIVND (reference sequence). The CDR3 totals 12 residues.

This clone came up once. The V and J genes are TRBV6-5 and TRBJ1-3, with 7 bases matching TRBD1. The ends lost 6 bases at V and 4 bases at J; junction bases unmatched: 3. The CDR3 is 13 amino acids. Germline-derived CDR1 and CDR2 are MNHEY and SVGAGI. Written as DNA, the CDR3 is TGTGCCAGCAGCGCGACAGGGGGAAACACCATATATTTT. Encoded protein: CASSATGGNTIYF.

This CDR3 reads CASSDPGLPYNEQFF. The CDR3 nucleotides are TGTGCCAGCAGTGACCCGGGACTCCCGTACAATGAGCAGTTCTTC. V usage is TRBV6-4 and J usage is TRBJ2-1, with a weak D call TRBD2 (6 bases). CDR3 length: 15 residues. The ends were cut back, 2 bases at V and 4 bases at J, with 12 bases in the middle. The V gene's germline CDR1 is MRHNA and CDR2 SNTAGT.

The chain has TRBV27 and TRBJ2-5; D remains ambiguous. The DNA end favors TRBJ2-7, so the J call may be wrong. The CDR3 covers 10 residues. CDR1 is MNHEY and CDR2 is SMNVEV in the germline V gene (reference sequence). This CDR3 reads CASNVYEQYF. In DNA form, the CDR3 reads TGTGCCAGCAACGTCTACGAGCAGTACTTC.

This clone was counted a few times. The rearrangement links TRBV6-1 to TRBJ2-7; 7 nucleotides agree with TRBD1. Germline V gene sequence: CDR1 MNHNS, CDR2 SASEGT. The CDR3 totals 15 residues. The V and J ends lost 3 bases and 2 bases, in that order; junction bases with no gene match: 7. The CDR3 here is CASSEAGTATYEQYF. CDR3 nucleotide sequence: TGTGCCAGCAGTGAGGCCGGGACAGCCACCTACGAGCAGTACTTC.

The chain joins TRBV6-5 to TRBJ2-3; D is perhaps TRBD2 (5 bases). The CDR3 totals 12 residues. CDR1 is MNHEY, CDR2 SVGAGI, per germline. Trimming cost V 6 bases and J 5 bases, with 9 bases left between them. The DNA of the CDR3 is TGTGCCAGCAGCCCCGAGGGAGATACGCAGTATTTT. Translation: CASSPEGDTQYF.

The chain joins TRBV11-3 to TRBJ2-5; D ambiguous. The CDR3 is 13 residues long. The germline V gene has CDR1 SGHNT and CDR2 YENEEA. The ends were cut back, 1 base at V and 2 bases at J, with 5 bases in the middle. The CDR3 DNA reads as TGTGCCAGCAGCTTAGCCCATCAAGAGACCCAGTACTTC. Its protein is CASSLAHQETQYF.

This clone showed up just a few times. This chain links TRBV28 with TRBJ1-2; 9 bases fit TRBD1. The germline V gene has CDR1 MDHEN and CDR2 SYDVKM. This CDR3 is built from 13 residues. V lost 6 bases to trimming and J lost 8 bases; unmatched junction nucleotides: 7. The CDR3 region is CASSLRQGEGYTF. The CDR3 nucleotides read TGTGCCAGCAGCCTTAGACAGGGGGAGGGCTACACCTTC.

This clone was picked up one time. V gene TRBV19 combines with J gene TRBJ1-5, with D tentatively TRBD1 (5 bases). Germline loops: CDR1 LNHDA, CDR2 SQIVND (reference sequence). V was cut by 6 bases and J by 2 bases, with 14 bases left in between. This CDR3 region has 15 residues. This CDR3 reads CASSAWGRGNQPQHF. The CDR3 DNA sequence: TGTGCCAGTAGCGCGTGGGGCAGGGGCAATCAGCCCCAGCATTTT.

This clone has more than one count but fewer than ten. CDR3 bases: TGTGCCAGCTCACGACAGGGTTTGAACACTGAAGCTTTCTTT. This encodes CASSRQGLNTEAFF. V gene TRBV18 combines with J gene TRBJ1-1; TRBD1 matches 7 bases. This CDR3 spans 14 amino acids. Trimming at V came to 4 bases and at J to 0 bases, leaving 2 bases not matched to a gene. From germline, CDR1 is KGHSH and CDR2 LQKENI.

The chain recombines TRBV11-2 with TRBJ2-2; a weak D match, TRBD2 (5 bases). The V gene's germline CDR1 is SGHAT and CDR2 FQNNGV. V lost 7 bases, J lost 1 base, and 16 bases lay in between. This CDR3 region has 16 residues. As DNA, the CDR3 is TGTGCCAGCATCCCCCGTGCGGGCCTGAACACCGGGGAGCTGTTTTTT. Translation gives CASIPRAGLNTGELFF.

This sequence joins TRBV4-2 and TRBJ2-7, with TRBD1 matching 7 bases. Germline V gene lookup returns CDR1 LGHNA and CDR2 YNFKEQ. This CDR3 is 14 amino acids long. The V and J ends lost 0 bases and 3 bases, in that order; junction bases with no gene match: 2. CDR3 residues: CASSQDGTDYEQYF. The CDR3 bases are TGTGCCAGCAGCCAAGATGGGACAGACTACGAGCAGTACTTC.

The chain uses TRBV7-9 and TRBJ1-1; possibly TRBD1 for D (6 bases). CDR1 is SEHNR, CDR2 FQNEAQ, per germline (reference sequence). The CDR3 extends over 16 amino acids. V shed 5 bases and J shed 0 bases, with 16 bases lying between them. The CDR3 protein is CASSKGAGAVNTEAFF. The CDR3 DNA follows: TGTGCCAGCAGCAAAGGGGCAGGGGCCGTGAACACTGAAGCTTTCTTT.

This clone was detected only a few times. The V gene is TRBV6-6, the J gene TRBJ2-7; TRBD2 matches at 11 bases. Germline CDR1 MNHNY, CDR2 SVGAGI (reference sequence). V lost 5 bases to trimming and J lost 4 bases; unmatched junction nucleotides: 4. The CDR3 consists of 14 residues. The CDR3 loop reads CASSRASGRYEQYF. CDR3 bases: TGTGCCAGCAGTCGGGCTAGCGGGAGGTACGAGCAGTACTTC.

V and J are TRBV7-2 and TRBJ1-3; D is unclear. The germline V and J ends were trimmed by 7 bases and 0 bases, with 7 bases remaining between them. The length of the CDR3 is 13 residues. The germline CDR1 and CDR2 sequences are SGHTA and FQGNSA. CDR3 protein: CASTSYSGNTIYF. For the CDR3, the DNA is TGTGCCAGCACCTCGTACTCTGGAAACACCATATATTTT.